This T cell receptor beta chain comes out of a study of blood T cell repertoires in COVID-19. Study background: In each case, the material was cDNA or gDNA derived from T cells, B-cell-depleted T cells, or PBMCs.

The V gene's germline CDR1 is SGHNT and CDR2 YENEEA. The CDR3 consists of 16 residues. V was clipped by 2 bases and J by 0 bases, with 13 bases between them. Generated by immunoSEQ multiplex PCR, the TCRdb table keeps only in-frame clones and is missing some. The sample consists of about 98,000 clones, around 86% of them appearing once. This clone turned up a few times. Material: peripheral blood. J is TRBJ1-1 and V is TRBV11-3, with a weak D call TRBD1 (5 bases). The TCR comes from a man aged 45-65 years with acute or convalescent COVID-19. The CDR3 DNA follows: TGTGCCAGCAGCTTACCCCGGGGGGTCATGAACACTGAAGCTTTCTTT. It is translated as CASSLPRGVMNTEAFF.